These T cell receptor beta chains were read from a single sample in a study of shared T cell receptors in the human thymus. The repertoire was sequenced with immunoSEQ multiplex PCR; TCRdb's copy has only in-frame clones and lacks some. The data show approximately 400,000 clones, over 90% seen once. The specimen was thymocytes. These receptors were collected from a human donor. Each CDR3 is given with its conserved first and last residue. D genes are given only for firm matches. Clone size appears in some rows only: once, few, many, or a class for an expanded clone.

>TRBJ1-4|TRBV13|once|TRBD1
CASTFRGRRANEKLFF
TGTGCCAGCACTTTCAGGGGGCGGAGAGCTAATGAAAAACTGTTTTTT
>TRBJ1-3|TRBV5-1|.|.
CASSLSGDSSGNTIYF
TGCGCCAGCAGCTTGTCAGGGGATAGCTCTGGAAACACCATATATTTT
>TRBJ2-1|TRBV6-6|.|.
CASRCGESYNEQFF
TGTGCCAGCAGGTGTGGGGAGTCCTACAATGAGCAGTTCTTC
>TRBJ2-7|TRBV5-4|.|.
CASSLGRGSLGEQYF
TGTGCCAGCAGCTTAGGTAGGGGATCTCTAGGCGAGCAGTACTTC
>TRBJ1-1|TRBV27|.|.
CASARTSASNTEAFF
TGTGCCAGCGCCCGAACGTCGGCGTCGAACACTGAAGCTTTCTTT
>TRBJ2-3|TRBV20-1|.|.
CSAPGQDTQYF
TGCAGTGCCCCAGGGCAAGATACGCAGTATTTT
>TRBJ2-1|TRBV27|.|TRBD2
CASRRGTSGNFWEQFF
TGTGCCAGCAGACGCGGGACTAGCGGAAATTTTTGGGAGCAGTTCTTC
>TRBJ2-7|TRBV28|.|.
CASSLKLGTPAYEQYF
TGTGCCAGCAGTCTTAAGCTAGGGACACCTGCCTACGAGCAGTACTTC
>TRBJ1-2|TRBV7-9|.|TRBD1
CASSLGGQGTNYGYTF
TGTGCCAGCAGCTTAGGGGGACAGGGGACTAACTATGGCTACACCTTC
>TRBJ2-7|TRBV28|.|.
CASSLSSGEQYF
TGTGCCAGCAGTTTATCGTCCGGAGAGCAGTACTTC
>TRBJ2-7|TRBV30|once|TRBD2
CAWSATHGGREKEQYF
TGTGCCTGGAGTGCAACCCATGGTGGGAGGGAGAAAGAGCAGTACTTC
>TRBJ2-3|TRBV4-1|.|.
CASSQDFRRGIPDTQYF
TGCGCCAGCAGCCAAGACTTTAGGCGGGGAATCCCAGATACGCAGTATTTT
>TRBJ2-7|TRBV7-2|.|.
CASSLRHYEQYF
TGTGCCAGCAGCTTACGACACTACGAGCAGTACTTC
>TRBJ2-1|TRBV11-2|.|TRBD2
CASSLLPPSGIGSYNEQFF
TGTGCCAGCAGCTTACTGCCGCCTAGCGGGATCGGCTCCTACAATGAGCAGTTCTTC
>TRBJ2-7|TRBV6-5|.|.
CASSQRDGLYEQYF
TGTGCCAGCAGCCAACGGGACGGCTTATACGAGCAGTACTTC
>TRBJ2-7|TRBV18|.|.
CASSPSIYEQYF
TGTGCCAGCTCACCCTCCATATACGAGCAGTACTTC
>TRBJ2-1|TRBV19|.|TRBD1
CASSIAPGTGTFNEQFF
TGTGCCAGTAGTATAGCACCCGGGACAGGCACCTTCAATGAGCAGTTCTTC
>TRBJ2-2|TRBV7-3|.|TRBD2
CASSAGTSGNPNTGELFF
TGTGCCAGCAGCGCGGGGACTAGCGGGAACCCCAACACCGGGGAGCTGTTTTTT
>TRBJ2-3|TRBV14|.|.
CASSQGKLLRTDTQYF
TGTGCCAGCAGCCAAGGAAAACTATTAAGGACAGATACGCAGTATTTT
>TRBJ2-7|TRBV6-5|.|.
CASRNGRAPWREQYF
TGTGCCAGCCGTAACGGCCGGGCCCCATGGCGGGAGCAGTACTTC
>TRBJ2-7|TRBV7-9|.|TRBD2
CASSLEGRTSPYEQYF
TGTGCCAGCAGCTTAGAAGGACGGACTAGCCCCTACGAGCAGTACTTC
>TRBJ1-1|TRBV6-5|.|TRBD1
CASSPGPRQGAGAFF
TGTGCCAGCAGCCCAGGACCAAGACAGGGAGCGGGAGCTTTCTTT
>TRBJ1-1|TRBV7-9|.|.
CASSSLGTEAFF
TGTGCCAGCAGCTCCCTTGGGACTGAAGCTTTCTTT
>TRBJ2-7|TRBV6-4|.|.
CASSDCQDSNEQYF
TGTGCCAGCAGCGACTGTCAGGACAGTAACGAGCAGTACTTC
>TRBJ2-1|TRBV19|.|TRBD1
CASLSGTGGAGEQFF
TGTGCCAGTTTGTCCGGGACAGGGGGCGCGGGGGAGCAGTTCTTC
>TRBJ2-5|TRBV5-6|.|.
CASSPEGGRGETQYF
TGTGCCAGCAGCCCTGAGGGGGGAAGGGGAGAGACCCAGTACTTC
>TRBJ1-2|TRBV6-6|.|.
CASRPKGTGGYTF
TGTGCCAGCCGGCCGAAGGGGACTGGTGGCTACACCTTC
>TRBJ2-1|TRBV9|.|.
CASSDQLGSNEQFF
TGTGCCAGCAGCGACCAACTAGGTAGCAATGAGCAGTTCTTC
>TRBJ2-7|TRBV7-2|.|TRBD1
CASSFPGTGGYEQYF
TGTGCCAGCAGCTTTCCCGGGACAGGGGGCTACGAGCAGTACTTC
>TRBJ2-7|TRBV27|.|TRBD1
CASTARDRPYMRYF
TGTGCCAGCACCGCTCGGGACAGGCCATATATGCGGTACTTC
>TRBJ1-2|TRBV7-2|.|TRBD1
CASSFPDREVYGYTF
TGTGCCAGCAGCTTCCCCGACAGGGAGGTTTATGGCTACACCTTC
>TRBJ1-2|TRBV2|.|.
CASPALEQGGWGYTF
TGTGCCAGCCCTGCCTTAGAGCAGGGTGGGTGGGGCTACACCTTC
>TRBJ1-1|TRBV19|.|.
CASRPRGGTEAFF
TGTGCCAGTAGACCAAGGGGAGGCACTGAAGCTTTCTTT
>TRBJ2-7|TRBV9|.|.
CASSPTRDSECYEQYF
TGTGCCAGCAGCCCCACCCGAGACAGTGAATGCTACGAGCAGTACTTC
>TRBJ2-7|TRBV19|.|.
CASSIRAVHTYEQYF
TGTGCCAGTAGTATCAGGGCAGTGCATACCTACGAGCAGTACTTC
>TRBJ1-6|TRBV5-1|.|.
CASSLGMRDTLYNSPLHF
TGCGCCAGCAGCTTGGGTATGAGGGACACCCTCTATAATTCACCCCTCCACTTT
>TRBJ1-5|TRBV5-1|.|.
CASSLDGGIRGNQPQHF
TGCGCCAGCAGCTTGGATGGGGGGATAAGGGGCAATCAGCCCCAGCATTTT
>TRBJ2-7|TRBV7-6|.|TRBD1
CASSSRQGRRYEQYF
TGTGCCAGCAGCTCACGACAGGGGCGCCGCTACGAGCAGTACTTC
>TRBJ2-2|TRBV7-9|.|.
CARVGGPNTGELFF
TGTGCCCGGGTAGGGGGGCCCAACACCGGGGAGCTGTTTTTT
>TRBJ1-5|TRBV27|.|.
CASSLQGFSNQPQHF
TGTGCCAGCAGTTTACAGGGGTTTAGCAATCAGCCCCAGCATTTT
>TRBJ1-3|TRBV7-9|.|.
CASSPDDTIYF
TGTGCCAGCAGCCCTGACGACACCATATATTTT